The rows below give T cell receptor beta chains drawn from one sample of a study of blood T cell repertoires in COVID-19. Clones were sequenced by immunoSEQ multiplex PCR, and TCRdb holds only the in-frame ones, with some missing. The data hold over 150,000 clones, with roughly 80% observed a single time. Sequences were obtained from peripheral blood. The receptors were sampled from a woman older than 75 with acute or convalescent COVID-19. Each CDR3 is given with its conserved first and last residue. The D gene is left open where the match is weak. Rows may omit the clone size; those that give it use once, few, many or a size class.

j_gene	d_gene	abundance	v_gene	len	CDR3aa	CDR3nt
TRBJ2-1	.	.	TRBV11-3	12	CASSPGGDEQFF	TGTGCCAGCAGCCCCGGAGGGGATGAGCAGTTCTTC
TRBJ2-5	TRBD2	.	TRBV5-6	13	CASAGGGPETQYF	TGTGCCTCAGCCGGGGGGGGCCCAGAGACCCAGTACTTC
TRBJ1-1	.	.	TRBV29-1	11	CSANMNTEAFF	TGCAGCGCAAATATGAACACTGAAGCTTTCTTT
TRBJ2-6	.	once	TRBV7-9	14	CASSPGVGANVLTF	TGTGCCAGCAGCCCAGGGGTTGGGGCCAACGTCCTGACTTTC
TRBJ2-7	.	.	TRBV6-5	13	CASRNDRSYEQYF	TGTGCCAGCAGAAACGACAGATCCTACGAGCAGTACTTC
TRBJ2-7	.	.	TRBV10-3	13	CAIRGGGGDEQYF	TGTGCCATCAGAGGGGGGGGCGGCGACGAGCAGTACTTC
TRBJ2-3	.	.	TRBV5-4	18	CASSLALSGLASEDTQYF	TGTGCCAGCAGCCTGGCCCTCAGTGGGCTAGCGTCCGAAGATACGCAGTATTTT
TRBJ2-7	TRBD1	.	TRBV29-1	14	CSVDYKGQGIEQYF	TGCAGCGTTGATTATAAGGGACAGGGGATCGAGCAGTACTTC
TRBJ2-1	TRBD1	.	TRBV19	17	CASSSRVGTGSYNEQFF	TGTGCCAGCTCCAGCAGGGTTGGGACAGGCTCCTACAATGAGCAGTTCTTC
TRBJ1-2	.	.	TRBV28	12	CASRGVWWGYTF	TGTGCCAGCAGGGGCGTCTGGTGGGGCTACACCTTC
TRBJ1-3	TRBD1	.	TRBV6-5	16	CASSYRTGESGNTIYF	TGTGCCAGCAGTTACCGGACAGGGGAATCTGGAAACACCATATATTTT
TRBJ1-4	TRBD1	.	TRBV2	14	CASSGQGGNEKLFF	TGTGCCAGCAGTGGACAGGGAGGTAATGAAAAACTGTTTTTT
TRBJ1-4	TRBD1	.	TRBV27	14	CASRHGTGLEKLFF	TGTGCCAGCAGGCACGGGACAGGGCTTGAAAAACTGTTTTTT
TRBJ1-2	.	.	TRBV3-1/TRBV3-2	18	CASSPSFGGPNLIYGYTF	TGTGCCAGCAGCCCCAGCTTCGGGGGACCGAACCTCATCTATGGCTACACCTTC
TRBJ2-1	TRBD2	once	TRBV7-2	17	CASSLALFSGVNNEQFF	TGTGCCAGCAGCTTAGCCCTGTTTAGCGGGGTGAACAATGAGCAGTTCTTC
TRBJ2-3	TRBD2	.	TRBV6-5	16	CASSYLAGFRTDTQYF	TGTGCCAGCAGTTATCTAGCGGGATTCCGAACAGATACGCAGTATTTT
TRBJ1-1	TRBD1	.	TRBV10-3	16	CAIRQPQGGSNTEAFF	TGTGCCATCAGACAGCCCCAGGGGGGCTCGAACACTGAAGCTTTCTTT
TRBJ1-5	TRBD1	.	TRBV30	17	CAWSEDQGTEEFQPQHF	TGTGCCTGGAGTGAAGATCAGGGGACAGAGGAGTTTCAGCCCCAGCATTTT
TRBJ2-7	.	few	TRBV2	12	CASRVQVYEQYF	TGTGCCAGCCGAGTTCAGGTGTACGAGCAGTACTTC
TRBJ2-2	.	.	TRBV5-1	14	CASGAQGWTGELFF	TGCGCCAGCGGCGCACAGGGTTGGACCGGGGAGCTGTTTTTT
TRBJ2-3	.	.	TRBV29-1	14	CSGGGGAGTDTQYF	TGCAGCGGCGGAGGGGGCGCGGGCACAGATACGCAGTATTTT
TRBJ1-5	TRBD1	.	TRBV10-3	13	CAISGQGNQPQHF	TGTGCCATCAGTGGACAGGGCAACCAGCCCCAGCATTTT
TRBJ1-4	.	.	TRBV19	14	CASSVGGGREKLFF	TGTGCCAGTAGCGTCGGAGGAGGGAGAGAAAAACTGTTTTTT
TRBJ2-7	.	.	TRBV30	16	CAWSYRLKRTSYEQYF	TGTGCCTGGAGTTACCGCCTAAAGCGGACCTCCTACGAGCAGTACTTC
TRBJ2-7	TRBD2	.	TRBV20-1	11	CSVGGRGEQYF	TGCAGTGTCGGCGGGAGGGGCGAGCAGTACTTC
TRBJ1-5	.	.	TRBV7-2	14	CASSSRPGGQPQHF	TGTGCCAGCAGCTCCCGACCCGGAGGCCAGCCCCAGCATTTT
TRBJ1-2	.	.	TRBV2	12	CARRITTPSYTF	TGTGCCAGGCGGATAACCACCCCTAGCTACACCTTC
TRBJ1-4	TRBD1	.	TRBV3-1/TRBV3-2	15	CASSQGDREVEKLFF	TGTGCCAGCAGCCAAGGGGACAGGGAGGTTGAAAAACTGTTTTTT
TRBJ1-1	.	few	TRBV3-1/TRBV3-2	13	CASSLPWSTEAFF	TGTGCCAGCAGCCTTCCATGGAGCACTGAAGCTTTCTTT
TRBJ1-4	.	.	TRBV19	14	CASSIVGAHEKLFF	TGTGCCAGTAGTATAGTAGGGGCCCATGAAAAACTGTTTTTT
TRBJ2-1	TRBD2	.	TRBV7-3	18	CASSQQSRGLAAYNEQFF	TGTGCCAGCAGCCAACAAAGTCGGGGTCTAGCGGCCTACAATGAGCAGTTCTTC
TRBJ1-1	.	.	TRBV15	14	CATSREGTPSEAFF	TGTGCCACCAGCAGAGAAGGGACACCCTCGGAAGCTTTCTTT
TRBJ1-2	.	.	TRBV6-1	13	CASSETSRDGYTF	TGTGCCAGCAGTGAAACTAGCAGGGATGGCTACACCTTC
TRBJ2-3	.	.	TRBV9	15	CASSEPWGGTDTQYF	TGTGCCAGCAGCGAGCCGTGGGGGGGCACAGATACGCAGTATTTT
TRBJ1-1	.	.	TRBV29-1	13	CSVVQAMNTEAFF	TGCAGCGTTGTCCAGGCTATGAACACTGAAGCTTTCTTT
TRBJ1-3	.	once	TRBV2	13	CASRMGPGNTIYF	TGTGCCAGCAGGATGGGTCCAGGGAACACCATATATTTT
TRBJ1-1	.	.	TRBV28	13	CASSLYPEGPAFF	TGTGCCAGCAGTTTATACCCTGAGGGTCCAGCTTTCTTT
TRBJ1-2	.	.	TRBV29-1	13	CSVVMFPIYGYTF	TGCAGCGTTGTTATGTTCCCTATCTATGGCTACACCTTC
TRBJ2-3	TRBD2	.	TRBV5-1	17	CASSLRGLAGSSGTQYF	TGCGCCAGCAGCTTGAGAGGACTAGCGGGATCATCGGGTACGCAGTATTTT
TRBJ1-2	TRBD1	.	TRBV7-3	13	CASSPGQGHGYTF	TGTGCCAGCAGCCCAGGACAGGGTCACGGCTACACCTTC
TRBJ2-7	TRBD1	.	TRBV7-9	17	CASSLGPGTESSYEQYF	TGTGCCAGCAGCTTAGGCCCTGGGACAGAAAGCTCCTACGAGCAGTACTTC